Given below is one T cell receptor (beta chain) in context. What it binds is not known. The data derive from a study of cytomegalovirus exposure and HLA in healthy donors. Study-level points and caveats: In vitro assays verified that a few CMV-associated chains recognized CMV antigens specifically. A classifier reportedly called cytomegalovirus status with high sensitivity and specificity. Subsequent analysis of the 120 or so validation repertoires found a tendency for first-cohort TCR clusters to co-occur.

Clones were sequenced by immunoSEQ multiplex PCR, and TCRdb holds only the in-frame ones, with some missing. The sample lists fewer than 300,000 clones, approximately 87% occurring once. While the first cohort had 600 to 750 subjects, the donors belonged to the separate validation cohort of over a hundred subjects. Germline V gene lookup returns CDR1 MNHEY and CDR2 SVGAGI. This CDR3 is 15 amino acids long. The V segment lost 6 bases and the J segment 7 bases; nucleotides outside the gene matches: 6. This sequence was found in a woman aged 18-29 years in good health and CMV-seronegative. This chain connects TRBV6-5 to TRBJ1-6, with 10 positions matching TRBD1. Input material: PBMCs. In DNA, the CDR3 is TGTGCCAGCAGCCCCGACAGGGGGCAAAATTCACCCCTCCACTTT. It is translated as CASSPDRGQNSPLHF.